This TCR beta chain was captured by sequencing in a study of blood T cell repertoires in COVID-19. Study background: Researchers got acute and convalescent COVID-19 samples from the United States, Italy and Spain. PBMCs, B-cell-depleted T cells, or T cells were the source of the cDNA or gDNA that made up the material.

Original data processing: How many nucleated cells were present was estimated from reference gene primer amplification. Assay: immunoSEQ multiplex PCR; the TCRdb copy retains only in-frame clones and omits some. V, J and clone size are taken as reported in that table, and D and trimming were inferred from the DNA itself. The sample has 55,000 to 90,000 clones; 80% to 85% are singletons. The CDR3 sequence is 17 residues long. Per germline, CDR1 MNHEY and CDR2 SMNVEV (reference sequence). The ends were cut back, 5 bases at V and 1 base at J, with 18 bases in the middle. Material: peripheral blood. The J gene is TRBJ2-1, the V gene TRBV27, with D unclear. The clonotype comes from a woman aged 55-70 years with acute or convalescent COVID-19. For the CDR3, the DNA is TGTGCCAGCAGTCCGCTATCGACACAGTCGTCCTACAATGAGCAGTTCTTC. It is translated as CASSPLSTQSSYNEQFF.